The 2 T cell receptor beta chains listed next were all sequenced from one sample in a study of T-cell reconstitution after alpha-beta-depleted transplantation in children. Unique molecular identifiers were built into the TCRbeta library. From the PCR reads, TCRdb called clonotypes with MiXCR, one entry per CDR3 protein. The sample carries some 76,000 distinct CDR3 sequences, 11% recorded once. Sample: PBMCs, taken before TCRalphabeta/CD19-depleted stem cell transplant. These receptors came from a boy younger than 18 with acute myeloid leukemia, due to receive a stem cell transplant.

This clonotype was seen at least ten times. This sequence joins TRBV5-1 and TRBJ2-3, with D tentatively TRBD2 (5 bases). Germline V gene lookup returns CDR1 SGHRS and CDR2 YFSETQ. The V gene lost 0 bases and the J gene lost 5 bases, with 19 bases spanning the gap. CDR3 length: 17 residues. The CDR3 DNA follows: TGCGCCAGCAGCTTGGAGCTAGCATCAAGCAAGGGAGATACGCAGTATTTT. Translation: CASSLELASSKGDTQYF.

This clonotype was picked up many times. The chain recombines TRBV3-1 with TRBJ1-5; no clear D gene. There are 15 residues in the CDR3. Trimming pared 4 bases from V and 1 base from J, leaving 11 bases between. CDR1 and CDR2 from the germline V gene are LGHDT and YNNKEL (reference sequence). CDR3 in DNA: TGTGCCAGCAGCCTCCGACTGGGAAGCAATCAGCCCCAGCATTTT. Its translation: CASSLRLGSNQPQHF.